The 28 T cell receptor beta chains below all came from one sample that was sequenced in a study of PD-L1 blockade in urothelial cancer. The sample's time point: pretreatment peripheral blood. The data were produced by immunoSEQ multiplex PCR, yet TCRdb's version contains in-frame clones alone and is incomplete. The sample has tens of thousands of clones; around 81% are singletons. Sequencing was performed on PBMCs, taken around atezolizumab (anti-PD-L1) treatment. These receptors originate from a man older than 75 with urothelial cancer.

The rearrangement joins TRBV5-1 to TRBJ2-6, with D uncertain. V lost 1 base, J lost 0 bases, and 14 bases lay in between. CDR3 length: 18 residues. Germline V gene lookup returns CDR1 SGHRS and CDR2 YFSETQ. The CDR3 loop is CASSLMGQRSSGANVLTF. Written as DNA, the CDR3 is TGCGCCAGCAGCTTGATGGGTCAAAGGAGCTCTGGGGCCAACGTCCTGACTTTC.

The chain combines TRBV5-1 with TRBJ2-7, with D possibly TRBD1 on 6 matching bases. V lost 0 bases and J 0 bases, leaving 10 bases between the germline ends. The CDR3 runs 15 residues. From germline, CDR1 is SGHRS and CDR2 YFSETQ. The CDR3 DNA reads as TGCGCCAGCAGCTTGGAACAGGGCTTCTCCTACGAGCAGTACTTC. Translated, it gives CASSLEQGFSYEQYF.

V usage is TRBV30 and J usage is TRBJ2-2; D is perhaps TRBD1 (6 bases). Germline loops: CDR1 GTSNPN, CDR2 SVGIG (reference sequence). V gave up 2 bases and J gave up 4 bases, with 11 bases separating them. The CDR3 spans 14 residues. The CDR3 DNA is TGTGCCTGGAGTCAGGGGCCAGGCACCGGGGAGCTGTTTTTT. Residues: CAWSQGPGTGELFF.

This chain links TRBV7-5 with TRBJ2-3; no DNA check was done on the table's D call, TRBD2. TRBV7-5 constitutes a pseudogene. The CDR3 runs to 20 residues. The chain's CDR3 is CARSSPRALWGGDSGDTQYF. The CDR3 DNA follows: TGTGCCAGAAGCTCACCCAGGGCTCTGTGGGGGGGCGATAGCGGAGATACGCAGTATTTT.

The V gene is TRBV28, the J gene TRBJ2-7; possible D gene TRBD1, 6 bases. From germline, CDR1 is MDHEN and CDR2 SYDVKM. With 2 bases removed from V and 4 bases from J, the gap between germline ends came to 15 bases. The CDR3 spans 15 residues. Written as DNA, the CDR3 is TGTGCCAGCAGTTTAGAACCGGGACAAGGATACGAGCAGTACTTC. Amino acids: CASSLEPGQGYEQYF.

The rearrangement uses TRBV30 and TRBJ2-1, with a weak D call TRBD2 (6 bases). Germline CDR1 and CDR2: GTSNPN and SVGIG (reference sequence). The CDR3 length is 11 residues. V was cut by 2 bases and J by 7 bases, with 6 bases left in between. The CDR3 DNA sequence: TGTGCCTGGAGTCTAGCGAATGAGCAGTTCTTC. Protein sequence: CAWSLANEQFF.

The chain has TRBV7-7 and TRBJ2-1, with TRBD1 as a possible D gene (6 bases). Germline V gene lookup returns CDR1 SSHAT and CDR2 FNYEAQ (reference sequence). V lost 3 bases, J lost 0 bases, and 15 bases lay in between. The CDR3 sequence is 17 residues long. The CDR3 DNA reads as TGTGCCAGCAGCTTGAGCCCGACAGGAAGCTCCTACAATGAGCAGTTCTTC. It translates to CASSLSPTGSSYNEQFF.

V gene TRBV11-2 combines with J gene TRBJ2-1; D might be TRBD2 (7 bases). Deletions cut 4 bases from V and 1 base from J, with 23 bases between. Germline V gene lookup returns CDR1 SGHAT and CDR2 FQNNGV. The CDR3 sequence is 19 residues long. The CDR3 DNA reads TGTGCCAGCAGCTCCTCTCCCCGGGGGGCGGCCGTATCCTACAATGAGCAGTTCTTC. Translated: CASSSSPRGAAVSYNEQFF. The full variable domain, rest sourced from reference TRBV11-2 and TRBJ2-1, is EAGVAQSPRYKIIEKRQSVAFWCNPISGHATLYWYQQILGQGPKLLIQFQNNGVVDDSQLPKDRFSAERLKGVDSTLKIQPAKLEDSAVYLCASSSSPRGAAVSYNEQFFGPGTRLTVL.

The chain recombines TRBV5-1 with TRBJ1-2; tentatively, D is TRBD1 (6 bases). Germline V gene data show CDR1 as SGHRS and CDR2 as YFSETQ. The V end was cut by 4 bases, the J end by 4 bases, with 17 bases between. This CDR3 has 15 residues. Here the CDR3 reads CASSEQGAPTYGYTF. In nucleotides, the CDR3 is TGCGCCAGCAGCGAACAGGGAGCGCCAACCTATGGCTACACCTTC.

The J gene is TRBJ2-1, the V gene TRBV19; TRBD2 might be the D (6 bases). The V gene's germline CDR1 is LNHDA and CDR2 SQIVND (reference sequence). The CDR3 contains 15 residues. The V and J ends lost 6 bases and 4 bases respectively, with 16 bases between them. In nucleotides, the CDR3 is TGTGCCAGTAGCCTCGGGGGTGCGGATTACAATGAGCAGTTCTTC. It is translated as CASSLGGADYNEQFF.

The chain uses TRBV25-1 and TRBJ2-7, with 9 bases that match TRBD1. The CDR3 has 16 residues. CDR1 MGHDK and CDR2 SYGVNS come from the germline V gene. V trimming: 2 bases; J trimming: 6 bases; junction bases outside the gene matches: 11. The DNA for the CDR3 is TGTGCCAGCAGTGAAGGGGCCGGGACAGGGTTCGGCGAGCAGTACTTC. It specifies CASSEGAGTGFGEQYF.

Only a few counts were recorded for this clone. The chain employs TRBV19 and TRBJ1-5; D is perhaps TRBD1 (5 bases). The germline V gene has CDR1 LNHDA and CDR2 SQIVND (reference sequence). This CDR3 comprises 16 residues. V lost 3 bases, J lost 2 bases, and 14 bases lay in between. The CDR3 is CASSMGRMGGNQPQHF. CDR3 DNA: TGTGCCAGTAGTATGGGGCGGATGGGTGGCAATCAGCCCCAGCATTTT.

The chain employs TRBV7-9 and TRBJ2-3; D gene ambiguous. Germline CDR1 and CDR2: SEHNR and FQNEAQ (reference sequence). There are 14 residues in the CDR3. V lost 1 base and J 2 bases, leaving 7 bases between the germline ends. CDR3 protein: CASSLGDFTDTQYF. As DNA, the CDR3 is TGTGCCAGCAGCTTAGGAGACTTCACAGATACGCAGTATTTT.

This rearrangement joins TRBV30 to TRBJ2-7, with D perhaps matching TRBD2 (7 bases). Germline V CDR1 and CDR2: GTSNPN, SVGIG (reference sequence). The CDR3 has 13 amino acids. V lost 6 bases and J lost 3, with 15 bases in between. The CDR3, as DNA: TGTGCCTGCAACAGGGAGGGGATCTACGAGCAGTACTTC. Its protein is CACNREGIYEQYF.

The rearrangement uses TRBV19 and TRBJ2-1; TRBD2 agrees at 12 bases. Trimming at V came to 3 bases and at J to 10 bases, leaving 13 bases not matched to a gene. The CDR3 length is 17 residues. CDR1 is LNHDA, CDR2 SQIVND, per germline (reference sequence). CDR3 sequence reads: CASSISLASGRDGEQFF. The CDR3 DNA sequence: TGTGCCAGTAGTATCTCCCTGGCTAGCGGGAGGGATGGAGAGCAGTTCTTC.

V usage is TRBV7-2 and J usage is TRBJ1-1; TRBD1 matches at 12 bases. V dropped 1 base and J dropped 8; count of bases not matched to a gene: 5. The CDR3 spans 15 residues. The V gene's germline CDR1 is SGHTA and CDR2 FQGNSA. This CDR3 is CASSLVRGTGGEAFF. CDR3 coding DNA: TGTGCCAGCAGCTTAGTAAGGGGGACAGGGGGCGAAGCTTTCTTT.

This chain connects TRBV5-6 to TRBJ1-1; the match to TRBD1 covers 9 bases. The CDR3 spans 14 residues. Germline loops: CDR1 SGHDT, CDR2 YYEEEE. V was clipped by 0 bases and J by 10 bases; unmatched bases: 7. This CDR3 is CASSLGQGGRGAFF. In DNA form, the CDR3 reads TGTGCCAGCAGCTTGGGACAGGGGGGACGTGGAGCTTTCTTT. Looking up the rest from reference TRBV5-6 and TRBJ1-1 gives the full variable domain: DAGVTQSPTHLIKTRGQQVTLRCSPKSGHDTVSWYQQALGQGPQFIFQYYEEEERQRGNFPDRFSGHQFPNYSSELNVNALLLGDSALYLCASSLGQGGRGAFFGQGTRLTVV.

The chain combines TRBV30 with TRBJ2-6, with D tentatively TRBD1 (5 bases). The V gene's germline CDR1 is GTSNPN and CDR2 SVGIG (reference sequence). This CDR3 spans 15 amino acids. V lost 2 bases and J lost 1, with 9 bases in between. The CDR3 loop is CAWSTRTSGANVLTF. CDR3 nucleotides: TGTGCCTGGAGTACCCGGACATCTGGGGCCAACGTCCTGACTTTC.

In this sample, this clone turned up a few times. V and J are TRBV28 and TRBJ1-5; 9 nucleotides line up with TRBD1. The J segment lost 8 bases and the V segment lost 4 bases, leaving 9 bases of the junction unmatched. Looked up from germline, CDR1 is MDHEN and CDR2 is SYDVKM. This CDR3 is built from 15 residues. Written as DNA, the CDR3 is TGTGCCAGCAGTTCCCCTACAGGGGGCGGAAAGCCCCAGCATTTT. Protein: CASSSPTGGGKPQHF.

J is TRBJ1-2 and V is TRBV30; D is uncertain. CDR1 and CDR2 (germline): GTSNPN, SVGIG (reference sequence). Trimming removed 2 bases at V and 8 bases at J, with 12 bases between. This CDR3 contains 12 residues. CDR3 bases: TGTGCCTGGAGTAGGCAGGTGGAAGGCTACACCTTC. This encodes CAWSRQVEGYTF. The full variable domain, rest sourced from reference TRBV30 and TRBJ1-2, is SQTIHQWPATLVQPVGSPLSLECTVEGTSNPNLYWYRQAAGRGLQLLFYSVGIGQISSEVPQNLSASRPQDRQFILSSKKLLLSDSGFYLCAWSRQVEGYTFGSGTRLTVV.

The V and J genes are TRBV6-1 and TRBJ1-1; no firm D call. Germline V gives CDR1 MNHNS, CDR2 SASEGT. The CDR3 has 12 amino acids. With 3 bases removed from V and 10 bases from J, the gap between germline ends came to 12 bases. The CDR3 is CASSEVEGAAFF. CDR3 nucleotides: TGTGCCAGCAGTGAGGTCGAGGGTGCAGCTTTCTTT.

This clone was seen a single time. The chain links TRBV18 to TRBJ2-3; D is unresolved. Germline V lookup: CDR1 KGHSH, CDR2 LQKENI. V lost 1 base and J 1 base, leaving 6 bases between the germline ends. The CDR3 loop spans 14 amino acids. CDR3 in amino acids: CASSPRTGTDTQYF. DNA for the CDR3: TGTGCCAGCTCACCACGAACAGGCACAGATACGCAGTATTTT. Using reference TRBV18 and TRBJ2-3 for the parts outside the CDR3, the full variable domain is NAGVMQNPRHLVRRRGQEARLRCSPMKGHSHVYWYRQLPEEGLKFMVYLQKENIIDESGMPKERFSAEFPKEGPSILRIQQVVRGDSAAYFCASSPRTGTDTQYFGPGTRLTVL.

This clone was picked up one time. The CDR3: CASREWDSPNYGYTF. The CDR3 DNA reads as TGTGCCAGCAGGGAGTGGGACAGCCCAAACTATGGCTACACCTTC. The chain joins TRBV6-1 to TRBJ1-2, with 7 bases fitting TRBD1. The junction had 9 bases not matched to a gene; V was cut back by 6 bases and J by 2 bases. CDR1 and CDR2 (germline): MNHNS, SASEGT. CDR3 size: 15 residues.

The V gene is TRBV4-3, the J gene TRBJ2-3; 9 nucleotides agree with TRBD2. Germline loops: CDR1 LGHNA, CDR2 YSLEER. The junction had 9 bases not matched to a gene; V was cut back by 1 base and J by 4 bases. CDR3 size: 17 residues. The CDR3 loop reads CASSQGGLAGVADTQYF. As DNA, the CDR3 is TGCGCCAGCAGCCAAGGGGGGTTAGCGGGAGTGGCAGATACGCAGTATTTT.

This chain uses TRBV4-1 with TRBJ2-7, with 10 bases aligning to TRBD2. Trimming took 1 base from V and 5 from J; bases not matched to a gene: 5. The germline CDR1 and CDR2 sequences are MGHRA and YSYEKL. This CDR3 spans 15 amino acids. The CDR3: CASSQGRLAGNEQYF. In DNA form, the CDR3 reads TGCGCCAGCAGCCAAGGGAGACTAGCGGGTAACGAGCAGTACTTC.

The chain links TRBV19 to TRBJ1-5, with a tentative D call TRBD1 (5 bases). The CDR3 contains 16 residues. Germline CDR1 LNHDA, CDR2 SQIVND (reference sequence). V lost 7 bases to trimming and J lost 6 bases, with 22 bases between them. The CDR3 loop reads CASKGQGKLGSQPQHF. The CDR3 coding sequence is TGTGCCAGTAAGGGGCAGGGCAAACTTGGCAGTCAGCCCCAGCATTTT.

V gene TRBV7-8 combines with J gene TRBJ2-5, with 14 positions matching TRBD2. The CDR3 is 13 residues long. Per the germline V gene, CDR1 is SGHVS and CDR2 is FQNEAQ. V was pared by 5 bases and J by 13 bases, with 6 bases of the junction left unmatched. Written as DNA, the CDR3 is TGTGCCAGCAGCCAGGGACTAGCGGGAGCGGCGTACTTC. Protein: CASSQGLAGAAYF.

CDR3 DNA sequence: TGTGCCAGCGGACTAGCGGGGGCCTACGAGCAGTACTTC. Protein product: CASGLAGAYEQYF. The genes are TRBV5-4 and TRBJ2-7, with 13 nucleotides matching TRBD2. Germline V gene lookup returns CDR1 SGHNT and CDR2 YYREEE (reference sequence). The V and J ends lost 7 bases and 2 bases, in that order; junction bases with no gene match: 0. The CDR3 consists of 13 residues.